Listed below are T cell receptor beta chains from one sample, sequenced in a study of OX40 agonist ivuxolimab in advanced cancers. This table comes from immunoSEQ multiplex PCR, and its TCRdb copy is limited to in-frame clones, with some not included. Of about 58,000 clones in the sample, around 85% were seen once. This material consisted of CD4+ or CD8+ T cells sorted from blood, taken in a trial of the OX40 agonist ivuxolimab. These TCRs come from an adult with an advanced solid tumor such as melanoma, head and neck, liver or kidney cancer. CDR3s include the opening cysteine and the closing phenylalanine or tryptophan. Each record gives: D gene, clone size, J gene, V gene, CDR3 protein, CDR3 DNA. The D gene is left open where the match is weak. Size tells how often a clone was seen (once, few, many) or the class of an expanded clone, and some rows leave it out.

D: -; size: -; J: TRBJ2-7; V: TRBV5-1; CDR3: CASSLDGRQVPNEQYF; DNA: TGCGCCAGCAGCTTGGACGGTAGACAGGTGCCGAACGAGCAGTACTTC
D: TRBD2; size: -; J: TRBJ2-1; V: TRBV19; CDR3: CASRTSGSHEQFF; DNA: TGTGCCAGTAGAACTAGCGGGAGCCATGAGCAGTTCTTC
D: -; size: -; J: TRBJ1-3; V: TRBV7-9; CDR3: CASGPDISGNTIYF; DNA: TGTGCCAGCGGCCCGGACATCTCTGGAAACACCATATATTTT
D: -; size: -; J: TRBJ2-7; V: TRBV28; CDR3: CASSPSLGKQYF; DNA: TGTGCCAGCAGCCCCTCCCTTGGAAAGCAGTACTTC
D: -; size: -; J: TRBJ2-1; V: TRBV5-3; CDR3: CASSGPGEQFF; DNA: TGTGCCAGCAGCGGCCCGGGGGAGCAGTTCTTC
D: -; size: -; J: TRBJ1-4; V: TRBV7-9; CDR3: CASSVDSLGKLFF; DNA: TGTGCCAGCAGTGTCGACAGCTTGGGAAAACTGTTTTTT
D: TRBD1; size: -; J: TRBJ1-1; V: TRBV25-1; CDR3: CASSRTGQTEAFF; DNA: TGTGCCAGCAGTAGGACAGGGCAAACTGAAGCTTTCTTT
D: -; size: once; J: TRBJ2-7; V: TRBV13; CDR3: CASKSARWAPSYEQYF; DNA: TGTGCCAGCAAAAGCGCCCGGTGGGCGCCTTCCTACGAGCAGTACTTC
D: TRBD2; size: -; J: TRBJ2-7; V: TRBV7-2; CDR3: CAGSLGGTSWANEQYF; DNA: TGTGCCGGCAGCTTAGGGGGGACTAGCTGGGCGAACGAGCAGTACTTC
D: -; size: -; J: TRBJ1-2; V: TRBV4-3; CDR3: CASSQEQRGYTF; DNA: TGCGCCAGCAGCCAAGAACAGCGCGGCTACACCTTC
D: -; size: -; J: TRBJ2-4; V: TRBV28; CDR3: CASSLSREWKNIQYF; DNA: TGTGCCAGCAGTTTAAGTCGGGAGTGGAAAAACATTCAGTACTTC
D: TRBD1; size: -; J: TRBJ2-7; V: TRBV9; CDR3: CASSVTGEVPLPEQYF; DNA: TGTGCCAGCAGCGTGACAGGGGAGGTCCCTCTACCCGAGCAGTACTTC
D: -; size: -; J: TRBJ1-1; V: TRBV9; CDR3: CASSVGTGNTEAFF; DNA: TGTGCCAGCAGCGTAGGAACCGGGAACACTGAAGCTTTCTTT
D: -; size: -; J: TRBJ2-2; V: TRBV9; CDR3: CASSVARSTGELFF; DNA: TGTGCCAGCAGCGTAGCTCGGAGCACCGGGGAGCTGTTTTTT
D: TRBD2; size: -; J: TRBJ2-4; V: TRBV19; CDR3: CASTVASGAKNIQYF; DNA: TGTGCCAGTACGGTGGCTAGCGGCGCCAAAAACATTCAGTACTTC
D: -; size: -; J: TRBJ1-1; V: TRBV5-4; CDR3: CASSQEPGTEAFF; DNA: TGTGCCAGCAGCCAGGAGCCGGGCACTGAAGCTTTCTTT
D: TRBD2; size: -; J: TRBJ2-3; V: TRBV28; CDR3: CASRPRLGREGVDTQYF; DNA: TGTGCCAGCAGACCACGATTGGGGCGGGAGGGCGTAGATACGCAGTATTTT
D: -; size: once; J: TRBJ1-3; V: TRBV6-5; CDR3: CASSYKGPRNTIYF; DNA: TGTGCCAGCAGTTACAAGGGGCCTAGAAACACCATATATTTT
D: TRBD1; size: -; J: TRBJ2-7; V: TRBV5-6; CDR3: CASSGDRVHEQYF; DNA: TGTGCCAGCAGCGGGGACAGGGTCCACGAGCAGTACTTC
D: -; size: -; J: TRBJ2-5; V: TRBV7-2; CDR3: CASSLGGSQETQYF; DNA: TGTGCCAGCAGCTTAGGGGGCAGCCAAGAGACCCAGTACTTC
D: TRBD2; size: -; J: TRBJ2-7; V: TRBV5-1; CDR3: CASSWTSGGSSYEQYF; DNA: TGCGCCAGCAGCTGGACTTCGGGCGGGAGCTCCTACGAGCAGTACTTC
D: TRBD1; size: once; J: TRBJ2-1; V: TRBV2; CDR3: CASSDDRGTYNEQFF; DNA: TGTGCCAGCAGTGACGACAGGGGGACCTACAATGAGCAGTTCTTC
D: TRBD2; size: -; J: TRBJ2-2; V: TRBV19; CDR3: CASKSDREAWDTGELFF; DNA: TGTGCCAGTAAGTCGGATCGGGAGGCATGGGACACCGGGGAGCTGTTTTTT
D: -; size: -; J: TRBJ1-5; V: TRBV7-6; CDR3: CASSLEGGQPQHF; DNA: TGTGCCAGCAGCTTAGAGGGTGGTCAGCCCCAGCATTTT
D: TRBD1; size: -; J: TRBJ2-7; V: TRBV9; CDR3: CASSIFNLTGSHEQYF; DNA: TGTGCCAGCAGCATCTTCAACTTGACAGGGTCGCACGAGCAGTACTTC
D: -; size: -; J: TRBJ1-1; V: TRBV2; CDR3: CASSVGEDTEAFF; DNA: TGTGCCAGCAGTGTGGGGGAGGACACTGAAGCTTTCTTT
D: TRBD2; size: -; J: TRBJ2-5; V: TRBV11-2; CDR3: CASSFQASGRETQYF; DNA: TGTGCCAGCAGCTTTCAGGCTAGCGGTCGGGAGACCCAGTACTTC
D: TRBD2; size: -; J: TRBJ2-1; V: TRBV28; CDR3: CASSGGGAGNGEQFF; DNA: TGTGCCAGCAGTGGCGGGGGGGCGGGGAATGGTGAGCAGTTCTTC
D: -; size: few; J: TRBJ1-5; V: TRBV4-2; CDR3: CASSLEGGNNQPQHF; DNA: TGTGCCAGCAGCCTCGAGGGGGGAAACAATCAGCCCCAGCATTTT
D: -; size: -; J: TRBJ2-5; V: TRBV5-1; CDR3: CASSHREETQYF; DNA: TGCGCCAGCAGCCACAGGGAAGAGACCCAGTACTTC
D: -; size: -; J: TRBJ2-5; V: TRBV28; CDR3: CASSLMRETQYF; DNA: TGTGCCAGCAGTTTAATGAGGGAGACCCAGTACTTC
D: TRBD2; size: -; J: TRBJ2-7; V: TRBV18; CDR3: CASFLAESYEQYF; DNA: TGTGCCAGCTTCCTAGCGGAGAGCTACGAGCAGTACTTC
D: -; size: -; J: TRBJ2-2; V: TRBV7-3; CDR3: CASSPTVAGGGELFF; DNA: TGTGCCAGCAGCCCGACAGTGGCTGGGGGCGGGGAGCTGTTTTTT
D: -; size: -; J: TRBJ1-5; V: TRBV7-2; CDR3: CASSPNRASNQPQHF; DNA: TGTGCCAGCAGCCCTAACAGGGCCAGCAATCAGCCCCAGCATTTT
D: -; size: -; J: TRBJ1-4; V: TRBV30; CDR3: CAWSVALGVVEKLFF; DNA: TGTGCCTGGAGTGTAGCTCTGGGAGTTGTTGAAAAACTGTTTTTT
D: -; size: once; J: TRBJ2-1; V: TRBV28; CDR3: CASSTLTQSSYNEQFF; DNA: TGTGCCAGCAGTACCCTAACTCAAAGCTCCTACAATGAGCAGTTCTTC
D: -; size: -; J: TRBJ2-2; V: TRBV7-2; CDR3: CASSLMNTGELFF; DNA: TGTGCCAGCAGCTTAATGAACACCGGGGAGCTGTTTTTT
D: -; size: -; J: TRBJ2-4; V: TRBV28; CDR3: CASSLWGPENIQYF; DNA: TGTGCCAGCAGTTTATGGGGCCCTGAGAACATTCAGTACTTC
D: TRBD1; size: -; J: TRBJ2-3; V: TRBV11-2; CDR3: CASSLDQGDGTDTQYF; DNA: TGTGCCAGCAGCTTAGATCAGGGGGATGGGACAGATACGCAGTATTTT
D: -; size: -; J: TRBJ2-1; V: TRBV7-6; CDR3: CASSLGGSYNEQFF; DNA: TGTGCCAGCAGCTTAGGTGGGAGCTACAATGAGCAGTTCTTC
D: TRBD2; size: once; J: TRBJ2-5; V: TRBV27; CDR3: CASRSFLAGQETQYF; DNA: TGTGCCAGCAGATCTTTTCTAGCGGGACAAGAGACCCAGTACTTC
D: -; size: -; J: TRBJ1-1; V: TRBV6-5; CDR3: CASSYSLLTEAFF; DNA: TGTGCCAGCAGTTACTCCCTCCTGACTGAAGCTTTCTTT
D: TRBD1; size: -; J: TRBJ2-7; V: TRBV19; CDR3: CATTPGGAYYEQYF; DNA: TGTGCCACTACCCCAGGGGGCGCTTACTACGAGCAGTACTTC
D: -; size: -; J: TRBJ2-1; V: TRBV5-6; CDR3: CASSLARDTREWEQFF; DNA: TGTGCCAGCAGCTTGGCCCGGGACACACGGGAATGGGAGCAGTTCTTC
D: -; size: -; J: TRBJ1-5; V: TRBV27; CDR3: CASSISQNSNQPQHF; DNA: TGTGCCAGCAGTATAAGCCAGAATAGCAATCAGCCCCAGCATTTT
D: -; size: once; J: TRBJ2-1; V: TRBV27; CDR3: CASSSPGFTSRGEQFF; DNA: TGTGCCAGCAGTAGCCCGGGCTTCACCTCTCGGGGTGAGCAGTTCTTC
D: -; size: -; J: TRBJ2-7; V: TRBV27; CDR3: CASSFSFNSFYEQYF; DNA: TGTGCCAGCAGTTTCTCCTTCAATTCGTTCTACGAGCAGTACTTC
D: -; size: -; J: TRBJ2-3; V: TRBV6-1; CDR3: CASTGPTDTQYF; DNA: TGTGCCAGCACCGGACCCACAGATACGCAGTATTTT
D: -; size: -; J: TRBJ1-5; V: TRBV19; CDR3: CASMGTTRGNQPQHF; DNA: TGTGCCAGTATGGGAACCACGAGAGGGAATCAGCCCCAGCATTTT
D: -; size: -; J: TRBJ2-7; V: TRBV15; CDR3: CATSRDVYSPYEQYF; DNA: TGTGCCACCAGCAGAGATGTATACAGTCCCTACGAGCAGTACTTC
D: TRBD1; size: -; J: TRBJ2-7; V: TRBV5-4; CDR3: CASSLPGGNEQYF; DNA: TGTGCCAGCAGCTTGCCAGGGGGCAACGAGCAGTACTTC
D: -; size: -; J: TRBJ2-7; V: TRBV5-1; CDR3: CAKQQGGDEQYF; DNA: TGCGCCAAGCAACAGGGGGGGGACGAGCAGTACTTC
D: -; size: -; J: TRBJ2-2; V: TRBV7-9; CDR3: CASSFRGLTGELFF; DNA: TGTGCCAGCAGCTTCCGGGGTCTAACCGGGGAGCTGTTTTTT
D: TRBD2; size: -; J: TRBJ2-5; V: TRBV4-3; CDR3: CASSQDLGGVQETQYF; DNA: TGCGCCAGCAGCCAAGATTTGGGAGGGGTCCAAGAGACCCAGTACTTC
D: TRBD2; size: -; J: TRBJ2-2; V: TRBV5-1; CDR3: CASSSLAGGDTGELFF; DNA: TGCGCCAGCAGCAGTTTAGCGGGAGGGGACACCGGGGAGCTGTTTTTT